This T cell receptor (beta chain) was profiled in a study of response to subunit inactivated influenza vaccine. Study results and limitations: There was a suggestion from the authors that each seasonal influenza vaccination recruits few new T cells.

Trimming stripped 0 bases from V and 2 bases from J, with 13 bases between. Germline CDR1 is SEHNR and CDR2 is FQNEAQ (reference sequence). The CDR3 is 16 residues long. Via MiXCR, TCRdb re-called the RT-PCR reads, giving one row per CDR3 protein. The data show a few hundred thousand distinct CDR3 sequences, with over 9.5% seen just once and about 12% held by the top ten. This clonotype was detected ten times or more. Its target is not known. Sequenced material: PBMCs from blood, taken about 6 weeks after vaccination. This sequence joins TRBV7-9 and TRBJ2-5; D is unclear. The sequence derives from a man in his fifties who received an inactivated influenza vaccine. CDR3 region: CASSLAGEAVQETQYF. The CDR3 bases are TGTGCCAGCAGCTTAGCTGGTGAGGCAGTACAAGAGACCCAGTACTTC. The full variable domain, its missing parts supplied by reference TRBV7-9 and TRBJ2-5, is DTGVSQNPRHKITKRGQNVTFRCDPISEHNRLYWYRQTLGQGPEFLTYFQNEAQLEKSRLLSDRFSAERPKGSFSTLEIQRTEQGDSAMYLCASSLAGEAVQETQYFGPGTRLLVL.